Shown below are 14 T cell receptor beta chains from a single sample sequenced in a study of T cells in Graves' hyperthyroidism and ophthalmopathy. Amplification yielded TCR beta CDR3 regions, with RNA transcripts as the source. RT-PCR in the first round (using the HTBI primer set) targeted the TCR CDR3. TCRdb passed the multiplex PCR reads through MiXCR, listing each CDR3 protein once. The data show some 530,000 distinct CDR3 sequences, less than 25% seen once. The sequenced sample consisted of blood. The receptor source for this set is a woman in her seventies with Graves' ophthalmopathy.

Many counts were recorded for this clonotype. V gene TRBV7-2 combines with J gene TRBJ2-3; no firm D call. The CDR3 is 14 amino acids. Per the germline V gene, CDR1 is SGHTA and CDR2 is FQGNSA. V lost 5 bases to trimming and J lost 4 bases, with 13 bases between them. CDR3 sequence: CASSPSRWSDTQYF. The CDR3 nucleotides are TGTGCCAGCAGCCCCTCCCGGTGGTCAGATACGCAGTATTTT. The entire variable domain, with the rest obtained from reference TRBV7-2 and TRBJ2-3, is as follows: GAGVSQSPSNKVTEKGKDVELRCDPISGHTALYWYRQSLGQGLEFLIYFQGNSAPDKSGLPSDRFSAERTGGSVSTLTIQRTQQEDSAVYLCASSPSRWSDTQYFGPGTRLTVL.

Worth noting for this clonotype: A clone one base away is much larger, so this may be a read error. J is TRBJ2-3 and V is TRBV7-2, with 12 bases fitting TRBD2. The germline V gene encodes CDR1 SGHTA and CDR2 FQGNSA. The CDR3 length is 17 residues. With 1 base clipped from V and 0 bases from J, the junction kept 2 bases outside the gene matches. The CDR3 DNA reads as TGTGCCAGCAGCTTAGGCGGGACTAGCGGGAGCACAGATACGCAGTATTTT. This translates into CASSLGGTSGSTDTQYF.

The rearrangement links TRBV2 to TRBJ2-3; D is undetermined. This CDR3 has 15 amino acids. Per the germline V gene, CDR1 is SNHLY and CDR2 is FYNNEI. Trimming shortened V by 1 base and J by 0 bases, and 8 bases separated the two germline ends. The CDR3: CASSEGASSTDTQYF. CDR3 in DNA: TGTGCCAGCAGTGAAGGGGCCTCTAGCACAGATACGCAGTATTTT.

This clonotype appeared a few times. The chain uses TRBV3-1 and TRBJ2-7; 7 bases line up with TRBD2. The CDR3 consists of 14 residues. The J segment lost 6 bases and the V segment lost 1 base, leaving 6 bases of the junction unmatched. Germline loops: CDR1 LGHDT, CDR2 YNNKEL (reference sequence). CDR3 loop: CASSQVAGESEQYF. The DNA of the CDR3 is TGTGCCAGCAGCCAAGTGGCGGGAGAGAGCGAGCAGTACTTC.

This clonotype was counted many times. DNA of the CDR3: TGTGCCAGCAGCCGTGGACTAGCGGGTCACAATGAGCAGTTCTTC. This translates into CASSRGLAGHNEQFF. The chain joins TRBV7-2 to TRBJ2-1; 11 positions match TRBD2. The CDR3 length is 15 residues. Germline V CDR1 and CDR2: SGHTA, FQGNSA. V lost 5 bases, J lost 5 bases, and 5 bases stayed unmatched.

In regard to this clonotype: Possible read error: a much larger clone is one base away. The gene calls are TRBV6-5 and TRBJ2-7; unclear D gene. V lost 2 bases and J 4 bases, leaving 3 bases between the germline ends. The CDR3 extends over 11 amino acids. Germline-derived CDR1 and CDR2 are MNHEY and SVGAGI. The CDR3: CASSYMYEQYF. The DNA for the CDR3 is TGTGCCAGCAGTTACATGTACGAGCAGTACTTC.

This clonotype was counted a few times. The CDR3 DNA reads as TGTGCCAGCAGTCAGCAGGGGTCCGGGGAGCTGTTTTTT. Translated, it gives CASSQQGSGELFF. The chain employs TRBV11-3 and TRBJ2-2; D is perhaps TRBD1 (6 bases). Trimming took 6 bases from V and 6 from J, leaving 11 bases between them. Germline assignment: CDR1 SGHNT and CDR2 YENEEA. This CDR3 has 13 amino acids.

The chain employs TRBV9 and TRBJ2-7; 8 bases fit TRBD2. This CDR3 region has 15 residues. Per germline, CDR1 SGDLS and CDR2 YYNGEE. V shed 3 bases, J shed 2 bases, and the junction held 7 bases outside the gene matches. The CDR3 nucleotides read TGTGCCAGCAGCGCCGCTAGCGGGCATACCTACGAGCAGTACTTC. Protein product: CASSAASGHTYEQYF.

This clonotype was detected a few times. The chain links TRBV12-5 to TRBJ1-2; TRBD1 matches at 8 bases. The CDR3 covers 16 residues. Germline CDR1 reads LGHNT; CDR2 reads FRNRAP. J gave up 3 bases and V 6 bases, and 12 bases lay outside the gene matches. The CDR3 reads CASGLPDRGVHYGYTF. The CDR3 region has the DNA TGTGCTAGTGGCCTGCCCGACAGGGGCGTCCACTATGGCTACACCTTC.

The gene calls are TRBV6-6 and TRBJ1-2; possibly TRBD1 for D (5 bases). In germline, CDR1 is MNHNY, CDR2 SVGAGI (reference sequence). The CDR3 covers 13 residues. The V end was cut by 2 bases, the J end by 5 bases, with 9 bases between. The CDR3 here is CASSYRQGYGYTF. CDR3 DNA sequence: TGTGCCAGCAGTTACCGGCAGGGTTATGGCTACACCTTC.

In DNA, the CDR3 is TGTGCCAGCAATACAGGCAGCTTCAATGAGCAGTTCTTC. It is translated as CASNTGSFNEQFF. J is TRBJ2-1 and V is TRBV12-3 or TRBV12-4; weak D call: TRBD1 (5 bases). The V end was cut by 7 bases, the J end by 6 bases, with 13 bases between. The CDR3 sequence is 13 residues long.

J is TRBJ2-1 and V is TRBV5-1; 7 positions agree with TRBD2. Trimming at V came to 1 base and at J to 7 bases, leaving 8 bases not matched to a gene. CDR1 and CDR2 from the germline V gene are SGHRS and YFSETQ. The CDR3 sequence is 15 residues long. CDR3 residues: CASSLLIAGVNEQFF. The CDR3 nucleotides read TGCGCCAGCAGCTTGCTGATAGCGGGTGTGAATGAGCAGTTCTTC. The full variable domain, completed using reference TRBV5-1 and TRBJ2-1, is KAGVTQTPRYLIKTRGQQVTLSCSPISGHRSVSWYQQTPGQGLQFLFEYFSETQRNKGNFPGRFSGRQFSNSRSEMNVSTLELGDSALYLCASSLLIAGVNEQFFGPGTRLTVL.

This clonotype was seen many times. The chain couples TRBV3-1 to TRBJ1-1; TRBD1 is a possible D gene (6 bases). The ends were cut back, 3 bases at V and 1 base at J, with 9 bases in the middle. CDR3 size: 14 residues. The germline gives CDR1 LGHDT, CDR2 YNNKEL (reference sequence). CDR3 in DNA: TGTGCCAGCAGCCACCAGGGGTCGAACACTGAAGCTTTCTTT. The encoded protein is CASSHQGSNTEAFF.

The rearrangement links TRBV6-5 to TRBJ2-5; TRBD2 matches 8 bases. The ends lost 0 bases at V and 2 bases at J; junction bases unmatched: 5. This CDR3 has 16 residues. Looked up from germline, CDR1 is MNHEY and CDR2 is SVGAGI. The CDR3 DNA sequence: TGTGCCAGCAGTTACTCGATACTAGCGGTACAAGAGACCCAGTACTTC. Translating gives CASSYSILAVQETQYF.